A single sample is the source of the 14 T cell receptor beta chains below, sequenced in a study of control samples from healthy donors and cancer patients (TCRdb year 2020). Library construction relied on the immunoSEQ multiplex PCR assay. What TCRdb holds here is the immuneACCESS table cut down to in-frame rearrangements. Part of the clones is not present; checked against another copy, under half of the missing clones reflect an unresolved V gene, and the others are unexplained. For this sample there are 60,000 to 95,000 clones; around 86% appear just once. Approximately 9.8% of the sample rests with the top ten. Sample: PBMCs. All receptors derive from a woman aged 50 to 60 with colorectal cancer.

The J gene is TRBJ1-2, the V gene TRBV6-5; 8 bases are a match to TRBD1. Losses at the gene ends were 6 bases for V and 10 bases for J; bases not matched to a gene: 7. Germline values: CDR1 MNHEY, CDR2 SVGAGI. This CDR3 has 12 residues. CDR3 DNA: TGTGCCAGCAGCAAAACAGGGGGTGTCTACACCTTC. This sequence encodes CASSKTGGVYTF.

This chain links TRBV3-1 (or the pseudogene TRBV3-2) with TRBJ2-7; 8 bases agree with TRBD2. Germline V CDR1 and CDR2: LGHDT, YNNKEL (reference sequence). The CDR3 has 13 amino acids. Losses at the gene ends were 3 bases for V and 7 bases for J; bases not matched to a gene: 5. CDR3 amino acids: CASSHGGGKEQYV. The CDR3 DNA is TGTGCCAGCAGCCATGGCGGGGGGAAGGAGCAGTACGTC.

The chain uses TRBV18 and TRBJ2-5, with TRBD2 identical over 8 bases. Per germline, CDR1 KGHSH and CDR2 LQKENI. V was clipped by 1 base and J by 5 bases; unmatched bases: 3. The CDR3 loop spans 14 amino acids. The CDR3: CASSPRSGVETQYF. As DNA, the CDR3 is TGTGCCAGCTCACCACGTAGCGGGGTGGAGACCCAGTACTTC.

The gene calls are TRBV6-5 and TRBJ1-2; D unclear. The V end lost 8 bases, the J end lost 5 bases, and 15 bases lay between the germline ends. CDR3 size: 13 residues. CDR1 is MNHEY and CDR2 is SVGAGI in the germline V gene. The CDR3 protein is CASRIRVDYGYTF. CDR3 sequence (DNA): TGTGCCAGCCGGATACGGGTGGATTATGGCTACACCTTC.

The rearrangement links TRBV19 to TRBJ1-2; TRBD1 matches 9 bases. This CDR3 comprises 17 residues. Losses at the gene ends were 5 bases for V and 4 bases for J; bases not matched to a gene: 14. Germline values: CDR1 LNHDA, CDR2 SQIVND (reference sequence). The CDR3 sequence: CASSPLSTQTGGYGYTF. The CDR3 DNA reads as TGTGCCAGTAGTCCCCTTTCGACCCAGACAGGGGGCTATGGCTACACCTTC.

This rearrangement joins TRBV2 to TRBJ2-7; D might be TRBD1 or TRBD2, each matching 6 bases. CDR3 length: 15 amino acids. Germline loops: CDR1 SNHLY, CDR2 FYNNEI. Trimming stripped 4 bases from V and 4 bases from J, with 17 bases between. This chain's CDR3 is CASSGGAASKYEQYV. For the CDR3, the DNA is TGTGCCAGCAGTGGGGGGGCAGCCTCTAAGTACGAGCAGTACGTC.

The CDR3 DNA is TGTGCCAGCAGCGTAGCGGTGGAGGGCACAGATACGCAGTATTTT. Amino acid sequence: CASSVAVEGTDTQYF. The chain is built from TRBV9 and TRBJ2-3, with TRBD2 as a possible D gene (5 bases). The CDR3 contains 15 residues. Germline assignment: CDR1 SGDLS and CDR2 YYNGEE. With 0 bases removed from V and 1 base from J, the gap between germline ends came to 9 bases.

The CDR3 reads CASSPRWGPGSNEQFF. The CDR3 DNA is TGTGCCAGCAGCCCGAGGTGGGGGCCAGGAAGCAATGAGCAGTTCTTC. The chain joins TRBV5-6 to TRBJ2-1, with D maybe TRBD1 (6 bases). The ends were cut back, 4 bases at V and 6 bases at J, with 20 bases in the middle. Germline V gene lookup returns CDR1 SGHDT and CDR2 YYEEEE. CDR3 length: 16 residues. Together with reference TRBV5-6 and TRBJ2-1, the CDR3 gives the full variable domain: DAGVTQSPTHLIKTRGQQVTLRCSPKSGHDTVSWYQQALGQGPQFIFQYYEEEERQRGNFPDRFSGHQFPNYSSELNVNALLLGDSALYLCASSPRWGPGSNEQFFGPGTRLTVL.

The chain recombines TRBV5-6 with TRBJ2-6; tentatively, D is TRBD1 (6 bases). V lost 7 bases to trimming and J lost 15 bases, with 17 bases between them. The CDR3 consists of 12 residues. Germline CDR1 reads SGHDT; CDR2 reads YYEEEE. The CDR3 bases are TGTGCCAGCTCCGATGGGGGCCCCGCCCTGACTTTC. Residues: CASSDGGPALTF.

For this clone: A much larger clone differs by one base, so this may be a read error. This rearrangement joins TRBV5-1 to TRBJ1-2; maybe TRBD1 (5 bases). Germline V gives CDR1 SGHRS, CDR2 YFSETQ. This CDR3 region has 13 residues. V was clipped by 3 bases and J by 8 bases, with 14 bases between them. CDR3 DNA: TGCGCCAGCAGCTGGGGCGGGGGGGAGGGCTACACCTTC. Its translation: CASSWGGGEGYTF.

The gene calls are TRBV27 and TRBJ2-3, with D possibly TRBD2 on 6 matching bases. The germline gives CDR1 MNHEY, CDR2 SMNVEV (reference sequence). V lost 2 bases and J lost 3, with 6 bases in between. CDR3 length equals 13 residues. The DNA for the CDR3 is TGTGCCAGCAGTTTACGGGAGACAGATACGCAGTATTTT. Its protein is CASSLRETDTQYF.

This clone was found a few times. The chain carries TRBV24-1 and TRBJ2-1; tentatively, D is TRBD1 (6 bases). Germline loops: CDR1 KGHDR, CDR2 SFDVKD. The CDR3 has 13 amino acids. V was shortened by 8 bases and J by 0 bases, with 7 bases between the two germline ends. The chain's CDR3 is CATMGASYNEQFF. DNA of the CDR3: TGTGCCACCATGGGGGCCTCCTACAATGAGCAGTTCTTC.

The genes are TRBV7-3 and TRBJ1-1; no clear D gene. The CDR3 totals 14 residues. Trimming pared 5 bases from V and 1 base from J, leaving 11 bases between. Germline V CDR1 and CDR2: SGHTA, FQGTGA. Here the CDR3 reads CASSPRDGNTEAFF. CDR3 coding DNA: TGTGCCAGCAGCCCCCGCGACGGGAACACTGAAGCTTTCTTT. The full variable domain, its missing parts supplied by reference TRBV7-3 and TRBJ1-1, is GAGVSQTPSNKVTEKGKYVELRCDPISGHTALYWYRQSLGQGPEFLIYFQGTGAADDSGLPNDRFFAVRPEGSVSTLKIQRTERGDSAVYLCASSPRDGNTEAFFGQGTRLTVV.

The rearrangement joins TRBV28 to TRBJ1-4; D might be TRBD1 (5 bases). V was shortened by 4 bases and J by 7 bases, with 7 bases between the two germline ends. The CDR3 loop spans 12 amino acids. Germline V CDR1 and CDR2: MDHEN, SYDVKM. CDR3 residues: CASSSGIEKLFF. CDR3 DNA sequence: TGTGCCAGCAGTTCAGGGATTGAAAAACTGTTTTTT.